The next 7 T cell receptor beta chains were all read from a single sample in a study of blood T cell repertoires in COVID-19. TCRdb's copy holds only in-frame clones and misses some; the assay was immunoSEQ multiplex PCR. The sample consists of 190,000 or so clones, roughly nine tenths of them appearing once. Sequenced: peripheral blood. All receptors derive from a middle-aged man with acute or convalescent COVID-19.

This rearrangement joins TRBV3-1 (or the pseudogene TRBV3-2) to TRBJ1-2; maybe TRBD1 (5 bases). This CDR3 is built from 12 residues. Germline CDR1 is LGHDT and CDR2 is YNNKEL (reference sequence). The V and J ends lost 3 bases and 14 bases respectively, with 16 bases between them. Here the CDR3 DNA reads TGTGCCAGCAGCCATCTCCAGGGCGAGCGAACCTTC. Encoded protein: CASSHLQGERTF.

For this clone: The junction and the germline gene differ at one end; a read error may be behind it. The chain carries TRBV7-7 and TRBJ2-7; 8 bases are shared with TRBD2. Germline V gene lookup returns CDR1 SSHAT and CDR2 FNYEAQ (reference sequence). The CDR3 is made up of 15 amino acids. The CDR3, as DNA: TGTGCTAGCAGCTTAAGAAGCGGGGGATTCTACGAGCAGTACTTC. Its translation is CASSLRSGGFYEQYF.

CDR3 nucleotides: TGTGCCAGCAGCTTTGCGGGAGGGTCGGGGTCCTACGAGCAGTACTTC. This sequence encodes CASSFAGGSGSYEQYF. The chain uses TRBV11-2 and TRBJ2-7, with 9 bases fitting TRBD2. V shed 3 bases, J shed 1 base, and the junction held 7 bases outside the gene matches. This CDR3 is 16 amino acids long. Germline assignment: CDR1 SGHAT and CDR2 FQNNGV.

This clone was observed a few times. J is TRBJ2-2 and V is TRBV3-1 (or the pseudogene TRBV3-2), with 10 bases that match TRBD2. CDR1 and CDR2 (germline): LGHDT, YNNKEL (reference sequence). After removal of 4 bases from V and 3 bases from J, the junction contained 8 bases not matched to a gene. This CDR3 contains 17 residues. The CDR3 loop is CASSRVSGGSHTGELFF. DNA of the CDR3: TGTGCCAGCAGCCGGGTTAGCGGGGGGTCACACACCGGGGAGCTGTTTTTT.

The rearrangement joins TRBV10-1 to TRBJ2-3; TRBD1 might be the D (6 bases). The V gene lost 7 bases and the J gene lost 2 bases, with 13 bases spanning the gap. CDR3 size: 14 residues. Germline loops: CDR1 WNHNN, CDR2 SYGVQD (reference sequence). Here the CDR3 reads CASNSGHLTDTQYF. For the CDR3, the DNA is TGCGCCAGCAATTCGGGACACCTCACAGATACGCAGTATTTT.

The chain recombines TRBV6-5 with TRBJ1-2; 9 bases align to TRBD1. This CDR3 is built from 15 residues. CDR1 and CDR2 from the germline V gene are MNHEY and SVGAGI. V was pared by 6 bases and J by 4 bases, with 9 bases of the junction left unmatched. The CDR3 sequence: CASSPTGGYFYGYTF. The CDR3 DNA follows: TGTGCCAGCAGCCCGACAGGGGGATATTTCTATGGCTACACCTTC.

The chain couples TRBV3-1 (or the pseudogene TRBV3-2) to TRBJ1-1; a possible D gene is TRBD1 (5 bases). The CDR3 covers 13 residues. CDR1 is LGHDT and CDR2 is YNNKEL in the germline V gene (reference sequence). The V end was cut by 0 bases, the J end by 11 bases, with 13 bases between. CDR3 amino acids: CASSQEDRGYAFF. DNA of the CDR3: TGTGCCAGCAGCCAAGAGGACCGGGGGTATGCTTTCTTT.